These 23 T cell receptor beta chains were all obtained from the same sample, sequenced in a study of shared clonotypes between healthy human individuals. Using immunoSEQ multiplex PCR, the repertoire was profiled, and TCRdb retains in-frame clones only, with some absent. The sample records 1.4 million to 1.5 million clones, approximately 97% being singletons. What was sequenced was naive CD4+ T cells sorted from blood. Subset given: CD45RA+ positively selected. All receptors derive from a man aged 25-45 years in good health.

The rearrangement uses TRBV27 and TRBJ1-5; D is uncertain. The V and J ends lost 3 bases and 0 bases respectively, with 15 bases between them. Germline V gene lookup returns CDR1 MNHEY and CDR2 SMNVEV (reference sequence). This CDR3 is 17 amino acids long. The CDR3 reads CASSFYSYGNSNQPQHF. CDR3 DNA sequence: TGTGCCAGCAGTTTCTACAGTTATGGTAATAGCAATCAGCCCCAGCATTTT.

The rearrangement links TRBV10-2 to TRBJ2-6, with TRBD2 identical over 9 bases. The germline gives CDR1 WSHSY, CDR2 SAAADI. There are 20 residues in the CDR3. Losses at the gene ends were 6 bases for V and 1 base for J; bases not matched to a gene: 16. The DNA for the CDR3 is TGCGCCAGCAGCGGAGGGGAGGCTAGCGGGAAACTTTCTGGGGCCAACGTCCTGACTTTC. This encodes CASSGGEASGKLSGANVLTF.

The rearrangement joins TRBV6-6 to TRBJ2-1; 9 bases agree with TRBD1. The germline V gene has CDR1 MNHNY and CDR2 SVGAGI (reference sequence). There are 11 residues in the CDR3. Trimming cost V 5 bases and J 13 bases; bases outside gene matches: 3. The DNA for the CDR3 is TGTGCCAGCAGTCAGGGACAGGGTCAGTTCTTC. Residues: CASSQGQGQFF.

CDR3 region: CASSLVPANTGELFF. The CDR3, as DNA: TGCGCCAGCAGCTTGGTTCCTGCGAACACCGGGGAGCTGTTTTTT. This chain connects TRBV5-1 to TRBJ2-2; D remains ambiguous. The CDR3 covers 15 residues. V shed 0 bases and J shed 0 bases, with 6 bases lying between them. Germline V gene sequence: CDR1 SGHRS, CDR2 YFSETQ.

V gene TRBV7-9 combines with J gene TRBJ1-1; possible D gene TRBD1, 5 bases. The CDR3 length is 13 residues. CDR1 and CDR2 from the germline V gene are SEHNR and FQNEAQ (reference sequence). Trimming cost V 5 bases and J 11 bases, with 18 bases left between them. The CDR3 loop is CASSLSQGIMAFF. In nucleotides, the CDR3 is TGTGCCAGCAGCCTAAGCCAGGGAATAATGGCTTTCTTT.

The V call is TRBV2, the J call TRBJ2-1; 9 nucleotides agree with TRBD1. V dropped 6 bases and J dropped 6; count of bases not matched to a gene: 12. In germline, CDR1 is SNHLY, CDR2 FYNNEI. The CDR3 has 16 residues. The CDR3 DNA is TGTGCCAGCAGCCTCGGGACAGGGTGGGGTGGCAATGAGCAGTTCTTC. Protein sequence: CASSLGTGWGGNEQFF.

The genes are TRBV5-1 and TRBJ2-7, with 9 bases lining up with TRBD1. Trimming at V came to 4 bases and at J to 1 base, leaving 12 bases not matched to a gene. The CDR3 consists of 17 residues. The germline gives CDR1 SGHRS, CDR2 YFSETQ. In DNA form, the CDR3 reads TGCGCCAGCAGCCGGGGACAGGGAGAGGTCGAATCCTACGAGCAGTACTTC. It specifies CASSRGQGEVESYEQYF.

The chain has TRBV9 and TRBJ2-2, with D perhaps TRBD2 (6 bases). The CDR3 covers 14 residues. CDR1 is SGDLS and CDR2 is YYNGEE in the germline V gene. V lost 3 bases and J 2 bases, leaving 8 bases between the germline ends. The CDR3 sequence: CASSAGLNTGELFF. The DNA of the CDR3 is TGTGCCAGCAGCGCGGGACTTAACACCGGGGAGCTGTTTTTT. Full variable domain (remainder filled in from reference TRBV9 and TRBJ2-2): DSGVTQTPKHLITATGQRVTLRCSPRSGDLSVYWYQQSLDQGLQFLIQYYNGEERAKGNILERFSAQQFPDLHSELNLSSLELGDSALYFCASSAGLNTGELFFGEGSRLTVL.

The CDR3 bases are TGTGCCAGCAGTACCTACAGGGGTAACACTGAAGCTTTCTTT. It encodes CASSTYRGNTEAFF. This sequence joins TRBV28 and TRBJ1-1; 7 bases are shared with TRBD1. Trimming took 5 bases from V and 2 from J; bases not matched to a gene: 5. The CDR3 runs 14 residues. Germline-derived CDR1 and CDR2 are MDHEN and SYDVKM.

The chain uses TRBV19 and TRBJ2-1; TRBD1 matches at 12 bases. This CDR3 comprises 15 residues. V trimming: 3 bases; J trimming: 9 bases; junction bases outside the gene matches: 6. Germline V gene sequence: CDR1 LNHDA, CDR2 SQIVND (reference sequence). Written as DNA, the CDR3 is TGTGCCAGTAGTATCTGGGACAGGGGGCAGGGTGAGCAGTTCTTC. Its protein is CASSIWDRGQGEQFF.

The chain combines TRBV2 with TRBJ2-7; maybe TRBD2 (5 bases). Per the germline V gene, CDR1 is SNHLY and CDR2 is FYNNEI. The V end lost 1 base, the J end lost 4 bases, and 11 bases lay between the germline ends. The CDR3 has 14 residues. The CDR3 DNA is TGTGCCAGCAGTGAAGAGTGGGGAGCATACGAGCAGTACTTC. As protein: CASSEEWGAYEQYF. Full variable domain (remainder filled in from reference TRBV2 and TRBJ2-7): EPEVTQTPSHQVTQMGQEVILRCVPISNHLYFYWYRQILGQKVEFLVSFYNNEISEKSEIFDDQFSVERPDGSNFTLKIRSTKLEDSAMYFCASSEEWGAYEQYFGPGTRLTVT.

V gene TRBV18 combines with J gene TRBJ2-7; D is possibly TRBD1 or TRBD2 (5 bases each). This CDR3 is 13 amino acids long. The germline V and J ends were trimmed by 4 bases and 3 bases, with 10 bases remaining between them. Germline V CDR1 and CDR2: KGHSH, LQKENI. CDR3: CASSRDGFYEQYF. CDR3 bases: TGTGCCAGCTCACGGGACGGCTTCTACGAGCAGTACTTC. Full variable domain (rest looked up from reference TRBV18 and TRBJ2-7): NAGVMQNPRHLVRRRGQEARLRCSPMKGHSHVYWYRQLPEEGLKFMVYLQKENIIDESGMPKERFSAEFPKEGPSILRIQQVVRGDSAAYFCASSRDGFYEQYFGPGTRLTVT.

As regards this clone: The same CDR3 arises from other DNA sequences in this sample as well. The chain links TRBV2 to TRBJ2-7; D not certain. V lost 6 bases to trimming and J lost 0 bases, with 6 bases between them. From germline, CDR1 is SNHLY and CDR2 FYNNEI. This CDR3 contains 12 residues. CDR3 sequence reads: CASRRDSYEQYF. In DNA form, the CDR3 reads TGTGCCAGCAGGCGCGACTCCTACGAGCAGTACTTC.

This chain joins TRBV4-2 and TRBJ2-1, with D perhaps TRBD2 (6 bases). Germline loops: CDR1 LGHNA, CDR2 YNFKEQ. The V gene lost 0 bases and the J gene lost 4 bases, with 13 bases spanning the gap. The CDR3 length is 16 residues. Here the CDR3 reads CASSQEGNSGYNEQFF. The CDR3 coding sequence is TGTGCCAGCAGCCAAGAGGGGAATAGCGGATACAATGAGCAGTTCTTC.

This clone was picked up one time. The V and J genes are TRBV6-6 and TRBJ2-7; 7 bases match TRBD2. The V gene's germline CDR1 is MNHNY and CDR2 SVGAGI (reference sequence). The V segment lost 7 bases and the J segment 6 bases; nucleotides outside the gene matches: 12. The CDR3 runs 14 residues. In nucleotides, the CDR3 is TGTGCCAGCAATTTGGGAGGGAGGGCCGGCGAGCAGTACTTC. It yields the protein CASNLGGRAGEQYF.

The CDR3 bases are TGTGCCAGCAGCTTAGGTACGCGAGAGACCCAGTACTTC. It translates to CASSLGTRETQYF. The chain has TRBV7-9 and TRBJ2-5; D gene unclear. The CDR3 is 13 amino acids. V dropped 1 base and J dropped 4 bases, with 7 bases sitting between them. From germline, CDR1 is SEHNR and CDR2 FQNEAQ (reference sequence).

The rearrangement joins TRBV6-1 to TRBJ1-5; tentative D call: TRBD1 (5 bases). Trimming removed 4 bases at V and 3 bases at J, with 7 bases between. Looked up from germline, CDR1 is MNHNS and CDR2 is SASEGT. This CDR3 is built from 13 residues. CDR3 in amino acids: CASSGTYNQPQHF. DNA of the CDR3: TGTGCCAGCAGTGGGACATACAATCAGCCCCAGCATTTT.

The rearrangement uses TRBV14 and TRBJ2-5; 9 nucleotides line up with TRBD2. The V segment lost 1 base and the J segment 5 bases; nucleotides outside the gene matches: 14. CDR1 and CDR2 (germline): SGHDN, FVKESK. The CDR3 has 18 residues. The CDR3 is CASSQGAGWLAGFETQYF. Here the CDR3 DNA reads TGTGCCAGCAGCCAAGGAGCAGGGTGGCTAGCGGGATTTGAGACCCAGTACTTC.

About this clone itself: A junction end diverges from the germline sequence, so it may reflect a read error. The rearrangement links TRBV6-1 to TRBJ1-2; TRBD1 matches at 7 bases. Germline assignment: CDR1 MNHNS and CDR2 SASEGT. There are 11 residues in the CDR3. DNA of the CDR3: TGTGCCAGCAGTGAGGTTGGTGGACAGGTTTTC. Translating gives CASSEVGGQVF.

This chain links TRBV4-2 with TRBJ1-3; unclear D gene. The CDR3 is made up of 21 amino acids. The V gene lost 4 bases and the J gene lost 0 bases, with 28 bases spanning the gap. CDR1 and CDR2 from the germline V gene are LGHNA and YNFKEQ. In DNA form, the CDR3 reads TGTGCCAGCAGCCTATCACATAGGGCAGGCACCCTTTCCCTCTCTGGAAACACCATATATTTT. This translates into CASSLSHRAGTLSLSGNTIYF.

This clone appeared once. The identical CDR3 is also encoded by other nucleotide sequences in the sample. The CDR3 DNA reads TGTGCCAGCAGAGGACAGGGGGGGAACACTGAAGCTTTCTTT. Encoded protein: CASRGQGGNTEAFF. The chain joins TRBV25-1 to TRBJ1-1, with 10 nucleotides matching TRBD1. This CDR3 has 14 residues. In germline, CDR1 is MGHDK, CDR2 SYGVNS. J lost 1 base, V lost 6 bases, and 2 bases had no gene match. Combining the CDR3 with reference TRBV25-1 and TRBJ1-1 gives the whole variable domain EADIYQTPRYLVIGTGKKITLECSQTMGHDKMYWYQQDPGMELHLIHYSYGVNSTEKGDLSSESTVSRIRTEHFPLTLESARPSHTSQYLCASRGQGGNTEAFFGQGTRLTVV.

The chain carries TRBV2 and TRBJ1-2; 7 bases align to TRBD1. The CDR3 extends over 15 amino acids. Germline-derived CDR1 and CDR2 are SNHLY and FYNNEI. Trimming at V came to 5 bases and at J to 6 bases, leaving 12 bases not matched to a gene. The CDR3 region is CASSKRPGQMDGYTF. The CDR3 bases are TGTGCCAGCAGTAAGAGACCGGGACAGATGGATGGCTACACCTTC.

The chain is built from TRBV30 and TRBJ2-7; a possible D gene is TRBD1 (6 bases). Looked up from germline, CDR1 is GTSNPN and CDR2 is SVGIG (reference sequence). V was pared by 4 bases and J by 5 bases, with 12 bases between. The CDR3 loop spans 12 amino acids. The CDR3 DNA is TGTGCCTGGAACCAGGGGACACACGAGCAGTACTTC. Translation gives CAWNQGTHEQYF.